The 25 T cell receptor beta chains given below trace back to one sample, sequenced in a study of blood T cell repertoires in COVID-19 (dated by TCRdb to the early 2020s). Library generation was performed with the immunoSEQ multiplex PCR assay. TCRdb carries this immuneACCESS record with in-frame sequences only. Its versions omit some clonotypes, under half of them owing to an unresolved V gene in the studies checked, with the rest unexplained. For this sample the table gives nearly 250,000 clones, of which 86% were detected only once. The top ten constitute about 5.4% of the sample. Sequenced: peripheral blood. The receptors originated from a woman older than 75 with COVID-19, enrolled during active disease.

V usage is TRBV6-6 and J usage is TRBJ1-2; D not resolved. Trimming left V 10 bases short and J 4 bases short, with 13 bases between. Per the germline V gene, CDR1 is MNHNY and CDR2 is SVGAGI (reference sequence). The CDR3 is made up of 12 amino acids. The CDR3 bases are TGTGCCACACACAACCCAGGCTATGGCTACACCTTC. Its protein product is CATHNPGYGYTF.

V is TRBV21-1 and J is TRBJ2-7; the table's D call TRBD1 went unverified against the DNA. TRBV21-1 is an annotated pseudogene. The CDR3 runs 12 residues. DNA for the CDR3: TGTGCCAGCAGCAACAGGGTAGACGAGCAGTACGTC. This translates into CASSNRVDEQYV.

The chain joins TRBV28 to TRBJ1-6; 7 bases line up with TRBD1. This CDR3 comprises 15 residues. CDR1 is MDHEN, CDR2 SYDVKM, per germline. V trimming: 4 bases; J trimming: 14 bases; junction bases outside the gene matches: 14. The CDR3 DNA follows: TGTGCCAGCAGTTCTAGCCGGGCAGGGGGATCGGCCCTCCACTTT. Translation: CASSSSRAGGSALHF.

The chain is built from TRBV19 and TRBJ2-1; 10 nucleotides match TRBD1. The CDR3 runs to 15 residues. From germline, CDR1 is LNHDA and CDR2 SQIVND (reference sequence). V was pared by 7 bases and J by 6 bases, with 9 bases of the junction left unmatched. This CDR3 is CASTLSGTGVNEQFF. The CDR3 coding sequence is TGTGCCAGTACCCTATCCGGGACAGGGGTCAATGAGCAGTTCTTC. The full variable domain, rest sourced from reference TRBV19 and TRBJ2-1, is DGGITQSPKYLFRKEGQNVTLSCEQNLNHDAMYWYRQDPGQGLRLIYYSQIVNDFQKGDIAEGYSVSREKKESFPLTVTSAQKNPTAFYLCASTLSGTGVNEQFFGPGTRLTVL.

The V and J genes are TRBV6-5 and TRBJ1-2, with 9 bases aligning to TRBD1. With V trimmed by 6 bases and J by 4 bases, 3 bases remained unmatched. Germline V CDR1 and CDR2: MNHEY, SVGAGI. This CDR3 spans 13 amino acids. CDR3 protein: CASRQGASYGYTF. CDR3 sequence (DNA): TGTGCCAGCAGACAGGGGGCGAGCTATGGCTACACCTTC.

The chain uses TRBV9 and TRBJ1-4; possible D gene TRBD1, 6 bases. V dropped 3 bases and J dropped 4 bases, with 16 bases sitting between them. The CDR3 totals 16 residues. Germline CDR1 reads SGDLS; CDR2 reads YYNGEE. The CDR3, as DNA: TGTGCCAGCAGCGGAAGACAGGTGACGGGTAATGAAAAACTGTTTTTT. It specifies CASSGRQVTGNEKLFF.

Remarks on this clone: The junction and the germline gene differ at one end; a read error may be behind it. The chain carries TRBV19 and TRBJ1-5; 7 nucleotides agree with TRBD1. This CDR3 is 14 amino acids long. Per germline, CDR1 LNHDA and CDR2 SQIVND (reference sequence). The CDR3 loop is CASSTTGNNQPQHF. In DNA form, the CDR3 reads TGTGCCAGCAGTACGACAGGGAACAATCAGCCCCAGCATTTT.

V gene TRBV7-8 combines with J gene TRBJ2-7; 7 positions agree with TRBD1. V dropped 3 bases and J dropped 4; count of bases not matched to a gene: 3. Germline assignment: CDR1 SGHVS and CDR2 FQNEAQ. This CDR3 spans 13 amino acids. The CDR3: CASSLAQGYEQYV. As DNA, the CDR3 is TGTGCCAGCAGCTTGGCACAGGGGTACGAGCAGTACGTC.

V usage is TRBV7-2 and J usage is TRBJ1-1, with D possibly being TRBD1 (6 bases). From germline, CDR1 is SGHTA and CDR2 FQGNSA. Between the trimmed V and J ends, which lost 6 bases and 3 bases, there was a span of 14 bases. This CDR3 is 14 amino acids long. Here the CDR3 reads CASRIPYRDTEAFF. The CDR3 DNA follows: TGTGCCAGCAGGATCCCCTACAGGGACACTGAAGCTTTCTTT.

The chain employs TRBV19 and TRBJ2-3, with D uncertain. CDR1 and CDR2 (germline): LNHDA, SQIVND (reference sequence). The CDR3 has 13 amino acids. V lost 5 bases and J 1 base, leaving 7 bases between the germline ends. CDR3 amino acids: CASSFVGTDTQYF. CDR3 sequence (DNA): TGTGCCAGTAGTTTCGTCGGCACAGATACGCAGTATTTT.

This clone was seen once. The chain uses TRBV18 and TRBJ1-5, with a tentative D call TRBD1 (5 bases). Germline assignment: CDR1 KGHSH and CDR2 LQKENI. V lost 0 bases to trimming and J lost 9 bases, with 12 bases between them. This CDR3 spans 14 amino acids. The CDR3 sequence is CASSPPPGRGPQHF. The DNA of the CDR3 is TGTGCCAGCTCACCACCCCCAGGAAGGGGGCCCCAGCATTTT.

Comment on this clone: The junction does not match germline at one end; this may be a read error. CDR3 sequence: CASSQDRTSAIF. In DNA form, the CDR3 reads TGTGCCAGCAGCCAAGACCGGACTAGCGCTATCTTC. The V call is TRBV14, the J call TRBJ2-1; 9 nucleotides line up with TRBD2. CDR3 length equals 12 residues. Germline CDR1 SGHDN, CDR2 FVKESK.

This chain connects TRBV19 to TRBJ1-2; D not resolved. V was trimmed by 3 bases and J by 8 bases, leaving 16 bases between them. Germline V gene lookup returns CDR1 LNHDA and CDR2 SQIVND (reference sequence). This CDR3 is built from 14 residues. In DNA, the CDR3 is TGTGCCAGTAGTATCTACGGAGTTAGTGGAGGCTACACCTTC. Translation: CASSIYGVSGGYTF.

This chain joins TRBV5-1 and TRBJ1-5, with a weak D call TRBD1 (6 bases). This CDR3 is 17 amino acids long. The V gene's germline CDR1 is SGHRS and CDR2 YFSETQ. Trimming took 0 bases from V and 2 from J, leaving 15 bases between them. Here the CDR3 reads CASSLEAGVAGNQPQHF. The CDR3 region has the DNA TGCGCCAGCAGCTTGGAGGCAGGGGTGGCAGGCAATCAGCCCCAGCATTTT.

The sample holds a few counts of this clone. This sequence joins TRBV5-4 and TRBJ1-6; 7 positions agree with TRBD1. This CDR3 has 15 residues. Trimming cost V 0 bases and J 7 bases; bases outside gene matches: 4. CDR1 SGHNT and CDR2 YYREEE come from the germline V gene (reference sequence). The CDR3 DNA reads TGTGCCAGCAGCTTGGGTGGGACAGTGAATTCACCCCTCCACTTT. This gives the protein CASSLGGTVNSPLHF.

This clone was detected only a few times. V usage is TRBV18 and J usage is TRBJ1-2; 8 nucleotides agree with TRBD1. After removal of 3 bases from V and 0 bases from J, the junction contained 3 bases not matched to a gene. The CDR3 covers 15 residues. Germline V gene lookup returns CDR1 KGHSH and CDR2 LQKENI. The CDR3 DNA reads TGTGCCAGCTCACCCCCACAGGGGGCTAACTATGGCTACACCTTC. This codes for CASSPPQGANYGYTF.

The J gene is TRBJ2-3, the V gene TRBV7-9; TRBD2 agrees at 9 bases. The CDR3 consists of 16 residues. After removal of 1 base from V and 3 bases from J, the junction contained 5 bases not matched to a gene. Germline values: CDR1 SEHNR, CDR2 FQNEAQ (reference sequence). The CDR3 coding sequence is TGTGCCAGCAGCTTAGTGAGCGGGGGGTCTACAGATACGCAGTATTTT. Translating it yields CASSLVSGGSTDTQYF.

This chain joins TRBV5-1 and TRBJ2-1; D is unresolved. This CDR3 is 17 amino acids long. The germline gives CDR1 SGHRS, CDR2 YFSETQ. Between the trimmed V and J ends, which lost 0 bases and 12 bases, there was a span of 25 bases. CDR3 loop: CASSLDPNAMTVFWQFF. CDR3 coding DNA: TGCGCCAGCAGCTTGGATCCCAATGCCATGACTGTTTTCTGGCAGTTCTTC. Full variable domain (outside the CDR3, taken from reference TRBV5-1 and TRBJ2-1): KAGVTQTPRYLIKTRGQQVTLSCSPISGHRSVSWYQQTPGQGLQFLFEYFSETQRNKGNFPGRFSGRQFSNSRSEMNVSTLELGDSALYLCASSLDPNAMTVFWQFFGPGTRLTVL.

This clone showed up just a few times. The rearrangement uses TRBV7-2 and TRBJ2-5; 7 bases are shared with TRBD1. The CDR3 consists of 15 residues. Germline trimming cut 1 base from V and 5 bases from J; bases unmatched to any gene: 7. Germline CDR1 reads SGHTA; CDR2 reads FQGNSA. CDR3 coding DNA: TGTGCCAGCAGCTTAGGACAGGGTAGCCGGGAGACCCAGTACTTC. Its protein product is CASSLGQGSRETQYF.

The rearrangement joins TRBV28 to TRBJ2-1, with 10 bases aligning to TRBD2. The trim removed 5 bases at V and 4 bases at J, leaving 2 bases unmatched. Germline-derived CDR1 and CDR2 are MDHEN and SYDVKM. This CDR3 has 14 residues. CDR3: CASSGLAVYNEQFF. Here the CDR3 DNA reads TGTGCCAGCAGTGGACTAGCGGTTTACAATGAGCAGTTCTTC.

The rearrangement joins TRBV5-1 to TRBJ2-6; D might be TRBD1 (6 bases). The CDR3 extends over 16 amino acids. CDR1 and CDR2 (germline): SGHRS, YFSETQ. The V and J ends lost 1 base and 2 bases respectively, with 10 bases between them. CDR3 in amino acids: CASSLPTGTGANVLTF. CDR3 DNA: TGCGCCAGCAGCTTGCCAACAGGGACTGGGGCCAACGTCCTGACTTTC.

This chain uses TRBV5-1 with TRBJ2-5, with D perhaps TRBD2 (6 bases). Germline values: CDR1 SGHRS, CDR2 YFSETQ. V shed 1 base and J shed 5 bases, with 12 bases lying between them. CDR3 length equals 14 residues. The CDR3 protein is CASSLKGGAETQYF. The DNA for the CDR3 is TGCGCCAGCAGCTTGAAAGGCGGGGCGGAGACCCAGTACTTC.

V gene TRBV6-5 combines with J gene TRBJ2-5, with D possibly matching TRBD1 (5 bases). The CDR3 totals 13 residues. The germline CDR1 and CDR2 sequences are MNHEY and SVGAGI. Trimming removed 8 bases from V and 4 bases from J, with 14 bases in between. CDR3 region: CASGRRRGETQYF. The DNA of the CDR3 is TGTGCCAGCGGTCGGCGTAGGGGAGAGACCCAGTACTTC.

The rearrangement links TRBV18 to TRBJ1-2; 9 bases match TRBD1. Germline CDR1 reads KGHSH; CDR2 reads LQKENI. This CDR3 is 15 amino acids long. V lost 4 bases, J lost 4 bases, and 7 bases stayed unmatched. CDR3 amino acids: CASSLRQGDSYGYTF. The CDR3 DNA is TGTGCCAGCTCACTCCGACAGGGGGACAGCTATGGCTACACCTTC.

V is TRBV6-1 and J is TRBJ2-1, with 14 bases matching TRBD2. Trimming took 1 base from V and 9 from J; bases not matched to a gene: 5. The CDR3 extends over 16 amino acids. Germline lookup yields CDR1 MNHNS and CDR2 SASEGT. The CDR3 region has the DNA TGTGCCAGCAGTGAAGGACTAGCGGGGGGGCCGGGTGAGCAGTTCTTC. It encodes CASSEGLAGGPGEQFF.